This TCR beta chain is from a study of T cells in Graves' hyperthyroidism and ophthalmopathy. Authors of the study amplified TCR beta CDR3 regions from RNA transcripts. Primed by the HTBI set, a first-round RT-PCR was run on the TCR CDR3. TCRdb passed the multiplex PCR reads through MiXCR, listing each CDR3 protein once. Of a few hundred thousand distinct CDR3 sequences in the sample, around 13% were seen once. Whole-study results and caveats: Ophthalmopathy onset followed model prediction by a median around 6.9 months.

The V gene end was trimmed by 6 bases and the J gene end by 3 bases; junction bases not matched to a gene: 7. The CDR3 sequence is 15 residues long. In its sample, this clonotype was seen many times. Antigen: not known. The TCR sequence derives from a woman in her forties with Graves' ophthalmopathy. The sample consisted of blood. The chain carries TRBV12-3 or TRBV12-4 and TRBJ2-5; 10 positions match TRBD1. The CDR3 sequence is CASRGTTGGKETQYF. CDR3 nucleotides: TGTGCCAGCAGAGGAACGACAGGGGGCAAAGAGACCCAGTACTTC.